The 9 T cell receptor beta chains below all came from one sample that was sequenced in a study of blood T cell repertoires in COVID-19. Profiling relied on immunoSEQ multiplex PCR, and the TCRdb table lists in-frame clones only, not all of them. The table lists 350,000 to 550,000 clones, about 89% of them singletons, with 4% to 5.5% in the top ten. The specimen sequenced was peripheral blood. Receptor source: a woman aged 30 to 39 with acute or convalescent COVID-19.

V usage is TRBV12-2 and J usage is TRBJ2-1; TRBD1 was called by the table and not checked on the DNA. TRBV12-2 is an annotated pseudogene. The CDR3 is 15 amino acids. The CDR3 sequence: CASRPHWTVENEQFF. Written as DNA, the CDR3 is TGTGCAAGTCGCCCCCATTGGACAGTCGAAAATGAGCAGTTCTTC.

This sequence joins TRBV2 and TRBJ1-2; TRBD1 matches 9 bases. The CDR3 is made up of 16 amino acids. Germline CDR1 SNHLY, CDR2 FYNNEI. Trimming removed 4 bases from V and 5 bases from J; junction bases left unmatched: 11. DNA for the CDR3: TGTGCCAGCAGTGTCCGGGACAGGGTGGCTCCATATGGCTACACCTTC. This codes for CASSVRDRVAPYGYTF.

The genes are TRBV5-1 and TRBJ2-7, with TRBD2 matching over 8 bases. From germline, CDR1 is SGHRS and CDR2 YFSETQ. Unmatched junction bases numbered 8, after V lost 4 bases and J lost 2 bases. This CDR3 is built from 15 residues. Here the CDR3 reads CASSPVAGTTYEQYF. For the CDR3, the DNA is TGCGCCAGCAGCCCCGTAGCGGGGACGACCTACGAGCAGTACTTC.

V usage is TRBV2 and J usage is TRBJ2-3, with 7 bases fitting TRBD1. Germline CDR1 SNHLY, CDR2 FYNNEI. The CDR3 is 15 amino acids. V was pared by 4 bases and J by 1 base, with 5 bases of the junction left unmatched. CDR3 sequence reads: CASSVRGLGTDTQYF. DNA of the CDR3: TGTGCCAGCAGTGTGAGGGGGCTTGGCACAGATACGCAGTATTTT.

The chain recombines TRBV12-1 with TRBJ1-1; the table names TRBD1, a call not compared with the DNA. TRBV12-1 is given as a pseudogene. This CDR3 is 17 amino acids long. As DNA, the CDR3 is TGTGCCAGCAGCACCGGACAGGGATATTATAAGAACACTGAAGCTTTCTTT. It codes for CASSTGQGYYKNTEAFF.

The chain joins TRBV2 to TRBJ2-5; TRBD1 matches 8 bases. Germline V CDR1 and CDR2: SNHLY, FYNNEI. This CDR3 comprises 14 residues. Trimming at V came to 7 bases and at J to 2 bases, leaving 6 bases not matched to a gene. CDR3 in amino acids: CASTGRGLQETQYF. The CDR3 coding sequence is TGTGCCAGCACCGGCAGGGGGCTACAAGAGACCCAGTACTTC.

The rearrangement uses TRBV5-4 and TRBJ2-1; D remains ambiguous. The CDR3 consists of 11 residues. The V end lost 4 bases, the J end lost 10 bases, and 9 bases lay between the germline ends. CDR1 and CDR2 from the germline V gene are SGHNT and YYREEE (reference sequence). The CDR3 sequence is CASSLFGEQFF. The CDR3 DNA reads TGTGCCAGCAGCCTCTTCGGGGAGCAGTTCTTC. Together with reference TRBV5-4 and TRBJ2-1, the CDR3 gives the full variable domain: ETGVTQSPTHLIKTRGQQVTLRCSSQSGHNTVSWYQQALGQGPQFIFQYYREEENGRGNFPPRFSGLQFPNYSSELNVNALELDDSALYLCASSLFGEQFFGPGTRLTVL.

This chain uses TRBV11-2 with TRBJ2-1; 8 nucleotides match TRBD2. There are 17 residues in the CDR3. Per the germline V gene, CDR1 is SGHAT and CDR2 is FQNNGV. Losses at the gene ends were 8 bases for V and 0 bases for J; bases not matched to a gene: 12. CDR3 bases: TGTGCCAGCGGCAAAAGAGGCGGGGGGAGCTCCTACAATGAGCAGTTCTTC. This translates into CASGKRGGGSSYNEQFF.

This clone showed up just a few times. The sample contains more than one DNA sequence encoding this CDR3. The chain combines TRBV9 with TRBJ1-3; D gene unclear. Germline V lookup: CDR1 SGDLS, CDR2 YYNGEE. With 0 bases removed from V and 1 base from J, the gap between germline ends came to 14 bases. The CDR3 sequence is 17 residues long. The DNA of the CDR3 is TGTGCCAGCAGCGTAGCCACCGGGCGGGGATCTGGAAACACCATATATTTT. It specifies CASSVATGRGSGNTIYF.